The 29 T cell receptor beta chains below come from one sample, sequenced in a study of blood T cell repertoires in COVID-19 (dated by TCRdb to about 2020). Library prep was done by the immunoSEQ multiplex PCR assay. As stored in TCRdb, this immuneACCESS dataset retains in-frame rearrangements with V and J assigned. A fraction of the clones does not appear; measured against another copy, unresolved V genes explain less than half of the discrepancy, and the remainder lacks a known reason. Recorded for this sample are around 380,000 clones; over 75% of them occurred a single time. The top ten constitute about 1.5% of the sample. The sample taken for sequencing was PBMCs or T cells enriched from blood (not recorded which). The source of these receptors is a man aged 25-45 years who had recovered from COVID-19.

The J gene is TRBJ2-7, the V gene TRBV12-3 or TRBV12-4, with 7 nucleotides matching TRBD1. This CDR3 contains 13 residues. V was pared by 5 bases and J by 2 bases, with 3 bases of the junction left unmatched. The CDR3 coding sequence is TGTGCCAGCAGTAGGGACAGAACCTACGAGCAGTACTTC. Translation: CASSRDRTYEQYF.

The chain has TRBV19 and TRBJ1-1; 10 bases are a match to TRBD1. V dropped 3 bases and J dropped 5; count of bases not matched to a gene: 6. CDR1 is LNHDA and CDR2 is SQIVND in the germline V gene (reference sequence). This CDR3 contains 15 residues. The DNA for the CDR3 is TGTGCCAGTAGTATGCCCGGGACAGGGGTTACTGAAGCTTTCTTT. This encodes CASSMPGTGVTEAFF. Full variable domain (missing parts from reference TRBV19 and TRBJ1-1): DGGITQSPKYLFRKEGQNVTLSCEQNLNHDAMYWYRQDPGQGLRLIYYSQIVNDFQKGDIAEGYSVSREKKESFPLTVTSAQKNPTAFYLCASSMPGTGVTEAFFGQGTRLTVV.

CDR3 residues: CASSGGQVSSYEQYF. As DNA, the CDR3 is TGTGCCAGCTCGGGGGGACAGGTTAGCTCCTACGAGCAGTACTTC. The rearrangement uses TRBV18 and TRBJ2-7, with 8 bases lining up with TRBD1. V gave up 6 bases and J gave up 0 bases; unmatched junction bases: 7. CDR1 and CDR2 from the germline V gene are KGHSH and LQKENI. The CDR3 has 15 amino acids.

The chain uses TRBV12-3 or TRBV12-4 and TRBJ2-7, with D perhaps TRBD2 (6 bases). The CDR3 consists of 13 residues. Trimming stripped 7 bases from V and 3 bases from J, with 13 bases between. The CDR3 region has the DNA TGTGCCAGCACTCCCGGGGGAAACTACGAGCAGTACTTC. Amino acid sequence: CASTPGGNYEQYF.

This chain links TRBV27 with TRBJ2-1, with 8 positions matching TRBD2. The CDR3 has 16 residues. Germline V CDR1 and CDR2: MNHEY, SMNVEV (reference sequence). V lost 2 bases and J lost 6; bases outside the gene matches: 9. CDR3 region: CASSLGPAGGTNEQFF. The DNA of the CDR3 is TGTGCCAGCAGTTTAGGGCCGGCGGGGGGTACCAATGAGCAGTTCTTC.

The chain uses TRBV4-1 and TRBJ1-2; D is undetermined. The CDR3 extends over 13 amino acids. Trimming stripped 4 bases from V and 6 bases from J, with 12 bases between. Germline lookup yields CDR1 MGHRA and CDR2 YSYEKL. CDR3 residues: CASSLERHNGYTF. The DNA of the CDR3 is TGCGCCAGCAGCCTTGAGAGGCACAATGGCTACACCTTC.

The chain recombines TRBV13 with TRBJ2-7, with TRBD1 identical over 7 bases. With V trimmed by 3 bases and J by 5 bases, 13 bases remained unmatched. Germline values: CDR1 PRHDT, CDR2 FYEKMQ (reference sequence). This CDR3 region has 16 residues. CDR3 nucleotide sequence: TGTGCCAGCAGCTTCCTTACAGGGGCCGCTCTTAACGAGCAGTACTTC. It specifies CASSFLTGAALNEQYF.

The chain has TRBV30 and TRBJ1-4; maybe TRBD1 (5 bases). The germline CDR1 and CDR2 sequences are GTSNPN and SVGIG (reference sequence). The V end was cut by 0 bases, the J end by 3 bases, with 11 bases between. The CDR3 sequence is 15 residues long. CDR3 coding DNA: TGTGCCTGGAGTGTACGCGGGGGACCTAATGAAAAACTGTTTTTT. Residues: CAWSVRGGPNEKLFF.

With regard to this clone: The sample holds other DNA sequences that translate to the same CDR3. The rearrangement uses TRBV30 and TRBJ1-5; D might be TRBD1 (5 bases). The CDR3 runs to 13 residues. Germline lookup yields CDR1 GTSNPN and CDR2 SVGIG (reference sequence). The ends were cut back, 3 bases at V and 2 bases at J, with 8 bases in the middle. CDR3 bases: TGTGCCTGGAGCGGGGGGGGCAATCAGCCCCAGCATTTT. This codes for CAWSGGGNQPQHF.

The chain combines TRBV5-1 with TRBJ2-7; 7 bases match TRBD1. This CDR3 region has 15 residues. Trimming removed 0 bases from V and 1 base from J; junction bases left unmatched: 4. CDR1 and CDR2 (germline): SGHRS, YFSETQ. CDR3 sequence reads: CASSLEQGSSYEQYF. CDR3 DNA sequence: TGCGCCAGCAGCTTGGAACAGGGGAGTTCCTACGAGCAGTACTTC.

The CDR3 protein is CASSLQETQYF. The DNA of the CDR3 is TGTGCCAGCAGTTTACAAGAGACCCAGTACTTC. The chain couples TRBV6-5 to TRBJ2-5; no firm D call. The CDR3 has 11 residues. Trimming removed 4 bases from V and 2 bases from J, with 2 bases in between. In germline, CDR1 is MNHEY, CDR2 SVGAGI.

This sequence joins TRBV3-1 (or the pseudogene TRBV3-2) and TRBJ2-7; 10 bases line up with TRBD1. Trimming took 3 bases from V and 6 from J; bases not matched to a gene: 8. The CDR3 covers 15 residues. The V gene's germline CDR1 is LGHDT and CDR2 YNNKEL (reference sequence). The CDR3 here is CASSQAGTGVGEQYF. DNA of the CDR3: TGTGCCAGCAGCCAGGCCGGGACAGGGGTTGGCGAGCAGTACTTC.

This chain uses TRBV27 with TRBJ1-2; 9 bases map to TRBD1. The CDR3 contains 13 residues. V shed 4 bases, J shed 8 bases, and the junction held 5 bases outside the gene matches. Germline loops: CDR1 MNHEY, CDR2 SMNVEV (reference sequence). The CDR3 protein is CASSWGTGRGYTF. CDR3 bases: TGTGCCAGCAGTTGGGGGACAGGGAGAGGCTACACCTTC.

V gene TRBV3-1 (or the pseudogene TRBV3-2) combines with J gene TRBJ2-7; TRBD2 aligns across 15 bases. Germline CDR1 reads LGHDT; CDR2 reads YNNKEL (reference sequence). The junction had 11 bases not matched to a gene; V was cut back by 6 bases and J by 8 bases. This CDR3 is built from 16 residues. CDR3 sequence reads: CASSRGLAGGPSQQYF. Written as DNA, the CDR3 is TGTGCCAGCAGTCGGGGACTAGCGGGGGGCCCTAGCCAGCAGTACTTC.

This chain uses TRBV13 with TRBJ2-6; 7 nucleotides align to TRBD1. The CDR3 consists of 20 residues. CDR1 is PRHDT, CDR2 FYEKMQ, per germline (reference sequence). The junction had 21 bases not matched to a gene; V was cut back by 6 bases and J by 4 bases. The CDR3 DNA sequence: TGTGCCAGCAGTCTCCTAGGGGCGACAGGGTCCCTGGGGGGGGCCAACGTCCTGACTTTC. Translating gives CASSLLGATGSLGGANVLTF. The whole variable domain, filled in from reference TRBV13 and TRBJ2-6, reads AAGVIQSPRHLIKEKRETATLKCYPIPRHDTVYWYQQGPGQDPQFLISFYEKMQSDKGSIPDRFSAQQFSDYHSELNMSSLELGDSALYFCASSLLGATGSLGGANVLTFGAGSRLTVL.

The chain is built from TRBV6-5 and TRBJ2-5; TRBD2 aligns across 13 bases. The germline CDR1 and CDR2 sequences are MNHEY and SVGAGI. The V and J ends lost 2 bases and 2 bases, in that order; junction bases with no gene match: 2. The CDR3 is 16 residues long. CDR3 DNA sequence: TGTGCCAGCAGTTACGGACTAGCGGGGGAACAAGAGACCCAGTACTTC. Translated: CASSYGLAGEQETQYF.

The V gene is TRBV18, the J gene TRBJ1-5; possible D gene TRBD1, 5 bases. Trimming cost V 3 bases and J 6 bases, with 15 bases left between them. This CDR3 comprises 15 residues. Germline V CDR1 and CDR2: KGHSH, LQKENI. CDR3 in amino acids: CASSPSDMGLQPQHF. CDR3 nucleotide sequence: TGTGCCAGCTCACCTTCGGACATGGGGCTTCAGCCCCAGCATTTT.

This rearrangement joins TRBV25-1 to TRBJ1-3; D unresolved. Germline V gives CDR1 MGHDK, CDR2 SYGVNS. Trimming took off 3 bases at V and 2 bases at J, with 11 bases between the two ends. This CDR3 has 15 amino acids. The CDR3 DNA reads as TGTGCCAGCAGTGATACCCGAGCTACTGGAAACACCATATATTTT. Its translation is CASSDTRATGNTIYF.

V gene TRBV19 combines with J gene TRBJ1-5; D remains unclear. The V end was cut by 3 bases, the J end by 3 bases, with 15 bases between. Germline V lookup: CDR1 LNHDA, CDR2 SQIVND (reference sequence). The CDR3 is 16 amino acids. CDR3 region: CASSIVGVQLNQPQHF. CDR3 nucleotide sequence: TGTGCCAGTAGTATCGTCGGGGTTCAGCTCAATCAGCCCCAGCATTTT.

This chain links TRBV6-6 with TRBJ1-3, with D possibly TRBD1 on 6 matching bases. The V end lost 6 bases, the J end lost 1 base, and 10 bases lay between the germline ends. The CDR3 covers 14 residues. Germline V gene sequence: CDR1 MNHNY, CDR2 SVGAGI (reference sequence). The CDR3 DNA follows: TGTGCCAGCAGGTCCACAGGGTCTGGAAACACCATATATTTT. This translates into CASRSTGSGNTIYF.

J is TRBJ1-1 and V is TRBV5-1; tentatively, D is TRBD1 (6 bases). CDR1 and CDR2 (germline): SGHRS, YFSETQ. V was cut by 0 bases and J by 4 bases, with 13 bases left in between. This CDR3 spans 15 amino acids. The CDR3 protein is CASSLGAGVGTEAFF. CDR3 bases: TGCGCCAGCAGCTTGGGGGCAGGGGTAGGCACTGAAGCTTTCTTT.

This clone was recorded many times. The chain recombines TRBV19 with TRBJ1-5; unclear D gene. The CDR3 loop spans 15 amino acids. Germline CDR1 is LNHDA and CDR2 is SQIVND (reference sequence). Trimming stripped 2 bases from V and 4 bases from J, with 12 bases between. The CDR3 DNA sequence: TGTGCCAGTAGTATACTAGGACTGGGAAATCAGCCCCAGCATTTT. Translating gives CASSILGLGNQPQHF.

This clone was recorded once. One junction end does not reproduce the germline sequence, and a read error may be involved. The chain links TRBV5-1 to TRBJ1-2; D uncertain. The CDR3 runs 11 residues. The germline V gene encodes CDR1 SGHRS and CDR2 YFSETQ. CDR3 in amino acids: CASSLGAGLHF. CDR3 coding DNA: TGCGCCAGCAGCTTGGGGGCCGGACTTCACTTC. Supplemented by reference TRBV5-1 and TRBJ1-2, the full variable domain reads KAGVTQTPRYLIKTRGQQVTLSCSPISGHRSVSWYQQTPGQGLQFLFEYFSETQRNKGNFPGRFSGRQFSNSRSEMNVSTLELGDSALYLCASSLGAGLHFGSGTRLTVV.

This clone was seen a single time. The chain links TRBV5-1 to TRBJ2-7, with unresolved D. Germline V CDR1 and CDR2: SGHRS, YFSETQ. V was cut by 8 bases and J by 5 bases, with 17 bases left in between. CDR3 size: 13 residues. In DNA form, the CDR3 reads TGCGCCAGTGTCGTTCTTCCAGGTGACGAGCAGTACTTC. It is translated as CASVVLPGDEQYF.

The rearrangement joins TRBV7-8 to TRBJ2-7; TRBD1 matches 7 bases. Germline CDR1 reads SGHVS; CDR2 reads FQNEAQ. CDR3 size: 14 residues. V gave up 1 base and J gave up 3 bases; unmatched junction bases: 3. Here the CDR3 reads CASSLDRDSYEQYF. The CDR3 DNA sequence: TGTGCCAGCAGCTTAGACCGGGACAGCTACGAGCAGTACTTC.

The chain has TRBV19 and TRBJ1-1; TRBD1 is a possible D gene (5 bases). CDR1 is LNHDA, CDR2 SQIVND, per germline (reference sequence). The V end was cut by 7 bases, the J end by 10 bases, with 16 bases between. The CDR3 runs to 12 residues. The CDR3, as DNA: TGTGCCAGTATTGGGGCAGTGACACGAGCTTTCTTT. Translated, it gives CASIGAVTRAFF.

The rearrangement joins TRBV11-2 to TRBJ1-5; D might be TRBD1 (6 bases). V lost 5 bases and J 4 bases, leaving 21 bases between the germline ends. There are 17 residues in the CDR3. Germline V gives CDR1 SGHAT, CDR2 FQNNGV. Here the CDR3 DNA reads TGTGCCAGCAGCCAAGCTACCGGGACATACACAAATCAGCCCCAGCATTTT. This gives the protein CASSQATGTYTNQPQHF.

The rearrangement links TRBV7-9 to TRBJ1-2, with D tentatively TRBD1 (5 bases). The CDR3 spans 15 residues. Germline values: CDR1 SEHNR, CDR2 FQNEAQ (reference sequence). V lost 4 bases and J lost 3, with 15 bases in between. The DNA for the CDR3 is TGTGCCAGCAGCTCCTCCCAGGGCTATGACTATGGCTACACCTTC. Translating it yields CASSSSQGYDYGYTF.

J is TRBJ2-7 and V is TRBV11-2; 9 positions agree with TRBD2. CDR1 and CDR2 (germline): SGHAT, FQNNGV. After removal of 5 bases from V and 1 base from J, the junction contained 6 bases not matched to a gene. The CDR3 is made up of 15 amino acids. For the CDR3, the DNA is TGTGCCAGCAGCCAAAACAGCGGGGGGTCCTACGAGCAGTACTTC. This translates into CASSQNSGGSYEQYF.